This TCR beta chain was retrieved from a study of blood T cell repertoires in COVID-19. The CDR3 is 15 amino acids. The germline gives CDR1 SGHTA, CDR2 FQGTGA. J was trimmed by 4 bases and V by 4 bases; bases with no gene match: 6. Generated by immunoSEQ multiplex PCR, the TCRdb table keeps only in-frame clones and is missing some. The sample has a few hundred thousand clones; roughly 87% are singletons. The chain recombines TRBV7-3 with TRBJ2-2; 7 bases map to TRBD1. The sequencing sample was made of PBMCs or T cells enriched from blood (not recorded which). The sequence was collected from a middle-aged woman who had recovered from COVID-19. DNA for the CDR3: TGTGCCAGCAGCTACGACAGGGCGGCCACCGGGGAGCTGTTTTTT. It translates to CASSYDRAATGELFF.